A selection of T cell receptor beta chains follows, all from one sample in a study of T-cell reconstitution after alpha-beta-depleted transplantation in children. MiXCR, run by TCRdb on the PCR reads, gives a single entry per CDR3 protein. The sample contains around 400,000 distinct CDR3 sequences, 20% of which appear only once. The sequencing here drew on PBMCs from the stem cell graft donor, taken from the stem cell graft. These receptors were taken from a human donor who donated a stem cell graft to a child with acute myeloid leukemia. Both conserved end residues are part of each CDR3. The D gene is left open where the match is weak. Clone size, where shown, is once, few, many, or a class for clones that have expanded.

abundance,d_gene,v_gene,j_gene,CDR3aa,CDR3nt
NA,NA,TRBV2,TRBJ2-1,CASSESQGQFF,TGTGCCAGCAGTGAGAGTCAGGGGCAGTTCTTC
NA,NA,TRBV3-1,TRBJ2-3,CASSHLEYSGRTDTQYF,TGTGCCAGCAGCCACCTGGAGTATAGCGGACGCACAGATACGCAGTATTTT
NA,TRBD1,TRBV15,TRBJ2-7,CATSGDRGLGEQYF,TGTGCCACCAGCGGGGACAGGGGGCTGGGGGAGCAGTACTTC
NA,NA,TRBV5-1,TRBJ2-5,CASRLRVRETQYF,TGCGCCAGCAGGCTCAGGGTTCGGGAGACCCAGTACTTC
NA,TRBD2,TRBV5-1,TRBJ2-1,CASSLAPSGRYNEQFF,TGCGCCAGCAGCTTGGCCCCTAGCGGGAGATACAATGAGCAGTTCTTC
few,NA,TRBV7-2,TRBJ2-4,CASSLGGDPNIQYF,TGTGCCAGCAGCTTAGGAGGGGATCCAAACATTCAGTACTTC
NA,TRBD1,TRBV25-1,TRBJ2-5,CASSAGQGPFQETQYF,TGTGCCAGCAGTGCGGGACAGGGGCCCTTTCAAGAGACCCAGTACTTC
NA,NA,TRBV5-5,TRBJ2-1,CASSLPLATPRYNEQFF,TGTGCCAGCAGCTTGCCCCTAGCCACGCCGCGCTACAATGAGCAGTTCTTC
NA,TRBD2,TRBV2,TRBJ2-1,CASSDVLAGVGNEQFF,TGTGCCAGCAGTGACGTTCTAGCGGGAGTAGGCAATGAGCAGTTCTTC
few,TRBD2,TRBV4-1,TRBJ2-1,CASSLTSGSRDEQFF,TGCGCCAGCAGCCTGACTAGCGGGAGTCGGGATGAGCAGTTCTTC
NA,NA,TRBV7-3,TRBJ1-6,CASSQGIDSPLHF,TGTGCCAGCAGCCAGGGTATTGATTCACCCCTCCACTTT
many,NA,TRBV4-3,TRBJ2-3,CASSQGADSPTDTQYF,TGCGCCAGCAGCCAAGGAGCAGACTCCCCCACAGATACGCAGTATTTT
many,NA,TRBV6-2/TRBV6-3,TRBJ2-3,CASSWGTEEDTQYF,TGTGCCAGCAGTTGGGGGACCGAGGAAGATACGCAGTATTTT
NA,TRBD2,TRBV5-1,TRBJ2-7,CASSFWPSGVEQYF,TGCGCCAGCAGCTTTTGGCCCAGCGGGGTCGAGCAGTACTTC
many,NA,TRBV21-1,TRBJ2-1,CASSKARISSYNEQFF,TGTGCCAGCAGCAAAGCGAGGATCAGCTCCTACAATGAGCAGTTCTTC
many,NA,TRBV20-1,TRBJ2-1,CSALPLLAGNEQFF,TGCAGTGCTTTACCTTTACTAGCAGGCAATGAGCAGTTCTTC
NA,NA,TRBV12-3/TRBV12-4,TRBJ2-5,CASSPTGEQETQYF,TGTGCCAGCAGCCCCACCGGGGAACAAGAGACCCAGTACTTC
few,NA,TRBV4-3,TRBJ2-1,CASSVTRGLNEQFF,TGCGCCAGCAGCGTAACGAGGGGTTTGAATGAGCAGTTCTTC
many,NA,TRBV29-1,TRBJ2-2,CSVLGHTNTGELFF,TGCAGCGTCCTCGGACACACGAACACCGGGGAGCTGTTTTTT
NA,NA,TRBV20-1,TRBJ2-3,CSARRAWTQSTDTQYF,TGCAGTGCTAGACGCGCCTGGACTCAAAGCACAGATACGCAGTATTTT
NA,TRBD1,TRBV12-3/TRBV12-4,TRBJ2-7,CASIDRGKAYEQYF,TGTGCCAGCATCGACAGGGGGAAAGCCTACGAGCAGTACTTC
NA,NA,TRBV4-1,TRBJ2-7,CASSQIPGLSYEQYF,TGCGCCAGCAGCCAAATACCGGGACTCTCCTACGAGCAGTACTTC
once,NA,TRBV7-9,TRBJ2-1,CASSLETSNEQFF,TGTGCCAGCAGCTTAGAGACATCCAATGAGCAGTTCTTC
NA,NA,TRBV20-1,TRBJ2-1,CSARDGPGSSLNEQFF,TGCAGTGCTAGAGATGGCCCAGGGAGCTCCTTAAATGAGCAGTTCTTC
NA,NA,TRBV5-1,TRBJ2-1,CASSPVGALKVYNEQFF,TGCGCCAGCAGCCCAGTCGGGGCCCTCAAAGTTTACAATGAGCAGTTCTTC
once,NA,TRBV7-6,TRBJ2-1,CASSLGWGTQLNEQFF,TGTGCCAGCAGCTTGGGATGGGGTACCCAATTAAATGAGCAGTTCTTC
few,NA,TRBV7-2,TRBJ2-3,CASSLVAGPSTDTQYF,TGTGCCAGCAGCTTAGTTGCAGGCCCTAGCACAGATACGCAGTATTTT
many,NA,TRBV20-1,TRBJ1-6,CSARGDRYNSPLHF,TGCAGTGCTAGAGGGGACCGCTATAATTCACCCCTCCACTTT
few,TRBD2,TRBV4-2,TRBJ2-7,CASSQVSSGGSYEQYF,TGTGCCAGCAGCCAAGTTTCTAGCGGGGGGTCCTACGAGCAGTACTTC
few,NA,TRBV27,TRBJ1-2,CASSFPSPAYGYTF,TGTGCCAGCAGTTTCCCCTCTCCGGCATATGGCTACACCTTC
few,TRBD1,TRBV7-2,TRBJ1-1,CASSPTGRTEAFF,TGTGCCAGCAGCCCGACAGGGCGGACTGAAGCTTTCTTT
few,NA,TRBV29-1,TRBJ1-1,CSVVGQLNTEAFF,TGCAGCGTTGTTGGACAGTTGAACACTGAAGCTTTCTTT
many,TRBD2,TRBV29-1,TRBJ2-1,CSVEWVASGSGEQFF,TGCAGCGTTGAATGGGTGGCTAGCGGGAGTGGTGAGCAGTTCTTC
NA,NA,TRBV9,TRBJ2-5,CASSEGGILETQYF,TGTGCCAGCAGCGAGGGGGGGATCTTGGAGACCCAGTACTTC
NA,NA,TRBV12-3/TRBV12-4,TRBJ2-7,CASSYGLVYEQYF,TGTGCCAGCAGCTACGGACTTGTCTACGAGCAGTACTTC
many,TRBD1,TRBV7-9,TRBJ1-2,CASSPDRDYGYTF,TGTGCCAGCAGCCCGGACAGGGACTATGGCTACACCTTC
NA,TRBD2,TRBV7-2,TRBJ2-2,CASSSFGAGVTGELFF,TGTGCCAGCAGCTCTTTTGGGGCGGGAGTTACCGGGGAGCTGTTTTTT
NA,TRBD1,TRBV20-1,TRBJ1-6,CSARLTGDNNSPLHF,TGCAGTGCTAGACTGACAGGGGATAATAATTCACCCCTCCACTTT
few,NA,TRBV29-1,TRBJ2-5,CSVGTGTGETQYF,TGCAGCGTTGGAACGGGGACCGGGGAGACCCAGTACTTC
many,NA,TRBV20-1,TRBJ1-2,CSARGDGRDYGYTF,TGCAGTGCTAGAGGGGACGGGAGGGACTATGGCTACACCTTC
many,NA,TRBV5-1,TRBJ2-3,CASSLEIGGIDTQYF,TGCGCCAGCAGCTTGGAAATAGGAGGGATAGATACGCAGTATTTT
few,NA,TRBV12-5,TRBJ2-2,CASLGIGELFF,TGTGCTAGCCTTGGTATCGGGGAGCTGTTTTTT
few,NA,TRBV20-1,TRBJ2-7,CSATGWGARAYEQYF,TGCAGTGCCACGGGGTGGGGGGCTAGGGCCTACGAGCAGTACTTC
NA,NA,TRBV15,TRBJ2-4,CATGPRGPKNIQYF,TGTGCCACCGGCCCAAGGGGTCCAAAAAACATTCAGTACTTC
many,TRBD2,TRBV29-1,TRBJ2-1,CSARPGLASNEQFF,TGCAGCGCCCGCCCTGGACTAGCGTCGAATGAGCAGTTCTTC
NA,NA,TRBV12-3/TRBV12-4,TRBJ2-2,CASSPKGGGGGELFF,TGTGCCAGCAGCCCAAAAGGTGGTGGGGGCGGGGAGCTGTTTTTT
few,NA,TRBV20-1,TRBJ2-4,CSAQDGEIKNIQYF,TGCAGTGCCCAAGACGGCGAAATAAAAAACATTCAGTACTTC
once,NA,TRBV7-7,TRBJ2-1,CASSTRADGGNEQFF,TGTGCCAGCAGCACTCGAGCGGATGGGGGCAATGAGCAGTTCTTC
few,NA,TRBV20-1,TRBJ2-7,CSAPGLTPYEQYF,TGCAGTGCCCCGGGACTTACACCTTACGAGCAGTACTTC
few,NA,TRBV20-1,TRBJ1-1,CSAIVAAQGGAFF,TGCAGTGCTATAGTAGCCGCCCAAGGGGGAGCTTTCTTT
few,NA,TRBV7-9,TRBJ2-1,CASISGWGSTEQFF,TGTGCCAGCATCTCCGGTTGGGGGTCCACTGAGCAGTTCTTC
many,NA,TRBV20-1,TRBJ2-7,CSPQGGTYEQYF,TGCAGTCCCCAGGGGGGTACCTACGAGCAGTACTTC
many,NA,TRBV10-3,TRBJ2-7,CAISEGGNDYEQYF,TGTGCCATCAGTGAAGGAGGGAACGACTACGAGCAGTACTTC
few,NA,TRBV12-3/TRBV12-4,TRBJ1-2,CASSLGVGLGYTF,TGTGCCAGCAGTTTAGGGGTGGGTCTGGGCTACACCTTC
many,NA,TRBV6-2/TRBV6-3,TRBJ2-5,CASSGASGALQETQYF,TGTGCCAGCAGTGGGGCATCGGGTGCACTTCAAGAGACCCAGTACTTC
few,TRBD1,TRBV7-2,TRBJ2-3,CASSLRGRGTDTQYF,TGTGCCAGCAGCCTCAGGGGGCGAGGCACAGATACGCAGTATTTT
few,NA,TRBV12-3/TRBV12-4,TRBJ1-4,CASRTDSRNEKLFF,TGTGCCAGCAGGACGGACAGCAGAAATGAAAAACTGTTTTTT
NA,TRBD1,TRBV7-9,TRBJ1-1,CASSLEQGTGEAFF,TGTGCCAGCAGCTTAGAACAAGGGACAGGGGAAGCTTTCTTT
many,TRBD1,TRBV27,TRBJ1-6,CASSYQGEGSPLHF,TGTGCCAGCAGTTACCAGGGGGAGGGTTCACCCCTCCACTTT